This entry lists 20 T cell receptor beta chains sequenced from one sample in a study of CD8 T cells in ankylosing spondylitis. Overall study findings and caveats: What seemed typical of ankylosing spondylitis blood was a TCR beta motif built from several highly homologous variants.

The antigens for these receptors are not known. TCRdb passed the 5' RACE reads through MiXCR, listing each CDR3 protein once. The table includes roughly 700,000 distinct CDR3 sequences, under 20% detected once. Sequenced input: blood, either unsorted or a sorted T cell fraction (not recorded which). These receptors were obtained from a male donor with ankylosing spondylitis.

This chain uses TRBV25-1 with TRBJ2-4, with D perhaps matching TRBD2 (6 bases). Trimming stripped 3 bases from V and 0 bases from J, with 12 bases between. Germline V gives CDR1 MGHDK, CDR2 SYGVNS. CDR3 length equals 16 residues. In DNA, the CDR3 is TGTGCCAGCAGTGACGGGACTCAGCTAGCCAAAAACATTCAGTACTTC. It yields the protein CASSDGTQLAKNIQYF.

The chain uses TRBV7-8 and TRBJ2-1, with D perhaps matching TRBD1 (5 bases). Trimming cost V 1 base and J 5 bases, with 12 bases left between them. The CDR3 is 15 residues long. Germline values: CDR1 SGHVS, CDR2 FQNEAQ. The CDR3 sequence is CASSLVLGAHNEQFF. CDR3 sequence (DNA): TGTGCCAGCAGCTTAGTCCTAGGGGCACACAATGAGCAGTTCTTC.

The V and J genes are TRBV12-3 or TRBV12-4 and TRBJ2-3; TRBD1 matches at 9 bases. This CDR3 has 15 amino acids. After removal of 6 bases from V and 2 bases from J, the junction contained 6 bases not matched to a gene. This CDR3 is CASSLGQGPTDTQYF. Here the CDR3 DNA reads TGTGCCAGCAGCCTGGGACAGGGACCCACAGATACGCAGTATTTT.

V and J are TRBV20-1 and TRBJ2-7, with 7 nucleotides matching TRBD2. V was pared by 3 bases and J by 0 bases, with 5 bases of the junction left unmatched. Per the germline V gene, CDR1 is DFQATT and CDR2 is SNEGSKA (reference sequence). The CDR3 runs 14 residues. CDR3 sequence reads: CSARGRGNSYEQYF. CDR3 DNA sequence: TGCAGTGCTAGGGGGCGGGGGAACTCCTACGAGCAGTACTTC.

This clonotype was seen a few times. The V and J genes are TRBV12-3 or TRBV12-4 and TRBJ1-3, with D tentatively TRBD1 (5 bases). CDR3 length equals 16 residues. Trimming left V 3 bases short and J 2 bases short, with 14 bases between. DNA for the CDR3: TGTGCCAGCAGTTTGGGGGTCAGATCTACTGGAAACACCATATATTTT. Amino acids: CASSLGVRSTGNTIYF.

This sequence joins TRBV11-3 and TRBJ2-1; TRBD1 is a possible D gene (6 bases). V dropped 5 bases and J dropped 5 bases, with 10 bases sitting between them. Germline V gene sequence: CDR1 SGHNT, CDR2 YENEEA. The CDR3 is 13 amino acids. The CDR3 here is CASSQWGHNEQFF. The CDR3 DNA reads TGTGCCAGCAGCCAATGGGGGCACAATGAGCAGTTCTTC. Full variable domain (outside the CDR3, taken from reference TRBV11-3 and TRBJ2-1): EAGVVQSPRYKIIEKKQPVAFWCNPISGHNTLYWYLQNLGQGPELLIRYENEEAVDDSQLPKDRFSAERLKGVDSTLKIQPAELGDSAVYLCASSQWGHNEQFFGPGTRLTVL.

This clonotype turned up a few times. The CDR3 loop reads CASSLTGTDQETQYF. The CDR3, as DNA: TGTGCCAGCAGCCTGACGGGGACAGATCAAGAGACCCAGTACTTC. The V and J genes are TRBV11-2 and TRBJ2-5; 7 nucleotides agree with TRBD1. The CDR3 sequence is 15 residues long. The germline V gene has CDR1 SGHAT and CDR2 FQNNGV. V trimming: 5 bases; J trimming: 2 bases; junction bases outside the gene matches: 8.

This clonotype turned up a few times. J is TRBJ2-5 and V is TRBV9, with a possible D match to TRBD2 (6 bases). Germline loops: CDR1 SGDLS, CDR2 YYNGEE. Trimming took 3 bases from V and 1 from J, leaving 16 bases between them. This CDR3 comprises 16 residues. This chain's CDR3 is CASSAPTRDSQETQYF. The CDR3 DNA reads TGTGCCAGCAGCGCCCCAACCCGGGACTCCCAAGAGACCCAGTACTTC.

J is TRBJ2-1 and V is TRBV7-9; maybe TRBD1 (6 bases). This CDR3 region has 14 residues. Germline V gene lookup returns CDR1 SEHNR and CDR2 FQNEAQ (reference sequence). V was cut by 5 bases and J by 8 bases, with 16 bases left in between. The CDR3 bases are TGTGCCAGCAGCCCGAAGGGGGAGTGGGATGAGCAGTTCTTC. Protein product: CASSPKGEWDEQFF.

This clonotype was seen repeatedly, ten times or more. This chain connects TRBV29-1 to TRBJ2-1; 9 nucleotides align to TRBD2. After removal of 3 bases from V and 7 bases from J, the junction contained 13 bases not matched to a gene. This CDR3 has 16 residues. Looked up from germline, CDR1 is SQVTM and CDR2 is ANQGSEA. CDR3 protein: CSVEGPTSGQWNEQFF. Here the CDR3 DNA reads TGCAGCGTTGAGGGGCCCACTAGCGGGCAGTGGAATGAGCAGTTCTTC.

Turning to this clonotype: Mismatch with germline at one junction end may stem from a read error. The CDR3 region is CSARDGGLPTMYF. The DNA of the CDR3 is TGCAGTGCTAGAGATGGGGGGCTCCCCACCATGTATTTT. The chain couples TRBV20-1 to TRBJ1-3; tentatively, D is TRBD1 (6 bases). CDR1 is DFQATT, CDR2 SNEGSKA, per germline (reference sequence). This CDR3 has 13 amino acids.

The J gene is TRBJ2-2, the V gene TRBV18, with 7 positions matching TRBD2. This CDR3 region has 15 residues. Germline V CDR1 and CDR2: KGHSH, LQKENI. V lost 3 bases, J lost 6 bases, and 7 bases stayed unmatched. CDR3 sequence: CASSPRLAQSGELFF. In nucleotides, the CDR3 is TGTGCCAGCTCACCTCGACTAGCCCAATCCGGGGAGCTGTTTTTT.

In this sample, this clonotype turned up a few times. This chain uses TRBV29-1 with TRBJ2-7, with 7 positions matching TRBD1. With V trimmed by 2 bases and J by 0 bases, 7 bases remained unmatched. The CDR3 has 15 residues. The germline CDR1 and CDR2 sequences are SQVTM and ANQGSEA. The CDR3 is CSVEKTGATSYEQYF. The CDR3, as DNA: TGCAGCGTTGAAAAAACAGGGGCTACCTCCTACGAGCAGTACTTC.

The chain links TRBV2 to TRBJ2-5; D is possibly TRBD1 (6 bases). This CDR3 is 13 amino acids long. Germline V gene sequence: CDR1 SNHLY, CDR2 FYNNEI. Trimming pared 3 bases from V and 7 bases from J, leaving 12 bases between. The chain's CDR3 is CASSEGRGPTQYF. Here the CDR3 DNA reads TGTGCCAGCAGTGAGGGCAGGGGCCCGACCCAGTACTTC. Drawing the rest from reference TRBV2 and TRBJ2-5, the complete variable domain is EPEVTQTPSHQVTQMGQEVILRCVPISNHLYFYWYRQILGQKVEFLVSFYNNEISEKSEIFDDQFSVERPDGSNFTLKIRSTKLEDSAMYFCASSEGRGPTQYFGPGTRLLVL.

The CDR3 is CATSAGGRETQYF. CDR3 DNA sequence: TGTGCCACCTCGGCGGGAGGGAGAGAGACCCAGTACTTC. The chain recombines TRBV15 with TRBJ2-5, with 9 bases lining up with TRBD2. Germline-derived CDR1 and CDR2 are LNHNV and YYDKDF (reference sequence). Unmatched junction bases numbered 5, after V lost 8 bases and J lost 4 bases. The CDR3 spans 13 residues.

This chain joins TRBV5-1 and TRBJ2-7, with 12 bases identical to TRBD1. V gave up 2 bases and J gave up 5 bases; unmatched junction bases: 8. This CDR3 region has 16 residues. Germline loops: CDR1 SGHRS, CDR2 YFSETQ. CDR3 sequence: CASSFLGQGAVNEQYF. For the CDR3, the DNA is TGCGCCAGCAGCTTCCTGGGACAGGGGGCGGTGAACGAGCAGTACTTC.

V and J are TRBV28 and TRBJ2-1, with TRBD1 matching 9 bases. The CDR3 runs 16 residues. CDR1 and CDR2 from the germline V gene are MDHEN and SYDVKM. The V segment lost 6 bases and the J segment 7 bases; nucleotides outside the gene matches: 13. CDR3 amino acids: CASSLPGTGSYNEQFF. The CDR3 DNA reads as TGTGCCAGCAGCCTCCCCGGGACAGGGAGTTATAATGAGCAGTTCTTC.

The chain recombines TRBV29-1 with TRBJ1-1, with 7 bases identical to TRBD1. V was clipped by 1 base and J by 11 bases; unmatched bases: 13. CDR1 is SQVTM, CDR2 ANQGSEA, per germline. The CDR3 extends over 14 amino acids. CDR3 DNA: TGCAGCGTTGAAGTTTTGGACAGGTGGGTGGAGGCTTTCTTT. Translation: CSVEVLDRWVEAFF. Using reference TRBV29-1 and TRBJ1-1 for the parts outside the CDR3, the full variable domain is SAVISQKPSRDICQRGTSLTIQCQVDSQVTMMFWYRQQPGQSLTLIATANQGSEATYESGFVIDKFPISRPNLTFSTLTVSNMSPEDSSIYLCSVEVLDRWVEAFFGQGTRLTVV.

The table lists this clonotype with many counts. The chain has TRBV20-1 and TRBJ1-1, with no clear D. V was trimmed by 3 bases and J by 5 bases, leaving 10 bases between them. The CDR3 covers 12 residues. Germline values: CDR1 DFQATT, CDR2 SNEGSKA (reference sequence). CDR3 region: CSAREGWTEAFF. Written as DNA, the CDR3 is TGCAGTGCTAGGGAAGGGTGGACTGAAGCTTTCTTT.

This clonotype has a handful of counts. CDR3: CASSLGGLSSGANVLTF. In DNA, the CDR3 is TGTGCCAGCAGTTTAGGGGGTCTGAGCTCTGGGGCCAACGTCCTGACTTTC. V is TRBV12-3 or TRBV12-4 and J is TRBJ2-6, with D unresolved. The CDR3 runs 17 residues. The V end was cut by 1 base, the J end by 0 bases, with 10 bases between.